This T cell receptor beta chain was sequenced in a study of CD8 T cells in Susac syndrome. A quantity of about 0.45 to 1 ug RNA underwent reverse transcription using random hexamers. From the immunoSEQ multiplex PCR reads, TCRdb called clonotypes with MiXCR, one entry per CDR3 protein. Altogether roughly 180,000 distinct CDR3 sequences are present, around 94% being singletons, with the ten largest covering about 0.13%. Between the trimmed V and J ends, which lost 4 bases and 2 bases, there was a span of 8 bases. The CDR3 has 13 amino acids. Germline-derived CDR1 and CDR2 are LGHNA and YSLEER. The chain combines TRBV4-3 with TRBJ1-1; no reliable D call. The receptor's source is a human donor in good health. The sequenced sample was CD4+ T cells from PBMCs. The CDR3 coding sequence is TGCGCCAGCAGCCGAAGCCATAACACTGAAGCTTTCTTT. As protein: CASSRSHNTEAFF.